This section outlines one T cell receptor beta chain sequence together with its context. The sample is drawn from a study of T cell changes during pregnancy in multiple sclerosis. The CDR3 totals 15 residues. Trimming left V 2 bases short and J 3 bases short, with 12 bases between. The germline gives CDR1 WNHNN, CDR2 SYGVQD (reference sequence). Assay used: immunoSEQ multiplex PCR; TCRdb lists only in-frame clones, some missing. Of tens of thousands of clones in the sample, roughly nine tenths were seen once. Specimen: CD4+ T cells from peripheral blood mononuclear cells, collected after pregnancy. The chain is built from TRBV10-1 and TRBJ2-3, with a tentative D call TRBD1 (7 bases). This clonotype originated in a female donor with multiple sclerosis, enrolled in a pregnancy study. The CDR3 sequence: CASSEGGGATDTQYF. The CDR3 DNA follows: TGCGCCAGCAGTGAGGGAGGGGGCGCGACAGATACGCAGTATTTT.